This record concerns one T cell receptor beta chain sequence. Its antigen is not known. V gave up 4 bases and J gave up 2 bases, with 8 bases separating them. The CDR3 is made up of 12 amino acids. Germline V gene sequence: CDR1 SQVTM, CDR2 ANQGSEA. Eligible hyperthyroidism cases comprised new diagnoses of under 2 months' duration in individuals aged 18 to 65. The data belong to a study of Graves' ophthalmopathy and Graves' hyperthyroidism. Findings and limits, study-wide: Blood samples also showed most expanded thyroid clonotypes exceeding 0.001 frequency.

Amplified material comprised TCR beta CDR3 regions derived from RNA transcripts. Second-round multiplex PCR came after first-round RT-PCR with HTBI primers. Each CDR3 protein is one row after TCRdb ran MiXCR on the multiplex PCR reads. This sample yields around 1.1 million distinct CDR3 sequences, of which 35% to 40% are seen a single time; around 10% belongs to the top ten. The origin of this receptor is an adult man with Graves' hyperthyroidism. Sequencing input: peripheral blood or thyroid tissue (not recorded which). The chain employs TRBV29-1 and TRBJ2-5; D unclear. Written as DNA, the CDR3 is TGCAGCGTTGGACCCGATCAAGAGACCCAGTACTTC. Protein sequence: CSVGPDQETQYF.